The next 15 T cell receptor beta chains were all read from a single sample in a study of response to subunit inactivated influenza vaccine. TCRdb used MiXCR to reprocess the RT-PCR reads, holding one entry per CDR3 protein. The table lists 400,000 to 550,000 distinct CDR3 sequences, less than 30% of them singletons. Here the sequenced sample was CD4+ T cells sorted from PBMCs, taken 4 to 6 days after vaccination. These receptors came from a man aged 50-60 years who received an inactivated influenza vaccine.

The rearrangement uses TRBV4-1 and TRBJ1-5; 10 bases are a match to TRBD1. This CDR3 comprises 15 residues. The germline gives CDR1 MGHRA, CDR2 YSYEKL. The V gene end was trimmed by 0 bases and the J gene end by 5 bases; junction bases not matched to a gene: 1. Written as DNA, the CDR3 is TGCGCCAGCAGCCAAGAAGACAGGGGGCATCAGCCCCAGCATTTT. The encoded protein is CASSQEDRGHQPQHF.

The CDR3 region is CASSTNSGKTQYF. CDR3 DNA: TGTGCCAGCAGTACTAATAGCGGAAAGACCCAGTACTTC. The chain joins TRBV7-2 to TRBJ2-5; D is possibly TRBD2 (6 bases). Per the germline V gene, CDR1 is SGHTA and CDR2 is FQGNSA. The CDR3 sequence is 13 residues long. V lost 6 bases and J lost 6, with 14 bases in between.

The chain carries TRBV5-1 and TRBJ2-7; no definite D call. Germline CDR1 reads SGHRS; CDR2 reads YFSETQ. The germline V and J ends were trimmed by 5 bases and 5 bases, with 20 bases remaining between them. The CDR3 spans 15 residues. This CDR3 is CASRIDIPPFNEQYF. As DNA, the CDR3 is TGCGCCAGCAGAATCGACATCCCCCCGTTTAACGAGCAGTACTTC.

This clonotype has only a few counts. This chain uses TRBV5-5 with TRBJ1-2; D not certain. CDR1 SGHKS and CDR2 YYEKEE come from the germline V gene (reference sequence). Trimming removed 4 bases at V and 3 bases at J, with 16 bases between. The CDR3 totals 15 residues. The CDR3 coding sequence is TGTGCCAGCAGCCTCATCACCGAGCCGGACTATGGCTACACCTTC. This gives the protein CASSLITEPDYGYTF.

The CDR3 DNA reads TGTGCCAGCAGGGGTAACACACAGGGTGAGCAGTTCTTC. Residues: CASRGNTQGEQFF. This chain links TRBV6-2 or TRBV6-3 with TRBJ2-1; maybe TRBD1 (6 bases). The V and J ends lost 6 bases and 9 bases respectively, with 15 bases between them. The V gene's germline CDR1 is MNHEY and CDR2 SVGEGT. This CDR3 has 13 amino acids.

The CDR3 DNA reads as TGCAGTGCTAGAAAAGCGGGCTTCTACGAGCAGTACTTC. Amino acids: CSARKAGFYEQYF. V gene TRBV20-1 combines with J gene TRBJ2-7; possible D gene TRBD2, 6 bases. This CDR3 spans 13 amino acids. V lost 2 bases and J 3 bases, leaving 11 bases between the germline ends. Germline assignment: CDR1 DFQATT and CDR2 SNEGSKA (reference sequence).

The chain uses TRBV20-1 and TRBJ2-1; 11 nucleotides align to TRBD2. Germline loops: CDR1 DFQATT, CDR2 SNEGSKA (reference sequence). The CDR3 spans 17 residues. Trimming cost V 0 bases and J 4 bases; bases outside gene matches: 8. The CDR3 DNA is TGCAGTGCTAGAGATACAAGACTAGCGGGATCGTACAATGAGCAGTTCTTC. Residues: CSARDTRLAGSYNEQFF.

The rearrangement links TRBV10-3 to TRBJ1-2, with no clear D. Per the germline V gene, CDR1 is ENHRY and CDR2 is SYGVKD. The CDR3 has 15 residues. With 0 bases removed from V and 4 bases from J, the gap between germline ends came to 12 bases. The CDR3 region is CAISESRLTVYGYTF. The DNA of the CDR3 is TGTGCCATCAGTGAGTCGCGGCTAACAGTCTATGGCTACACCTTC.

This clonotype was counted a few times. The chain uses TRBV6-5 and TRBJ2-5; D is possibly TRBD2 (5 bases). Germline V lookup: CDR1 MNHEY, CDR2 SVGAGI. Trimming took off 2 bases at V and 5 bases at J, with 15 bases between the two ends. This CDR3 has 15 residues. CDR3 nucleotides: TGTGCCAGCAGTTACCCCGAGGGTGTAGGGGAGACCCAGTACTTC. Residues: CASSYPEGVGETQYF.

There are many counts of this clonotype. V is TRBV20-1 and J is TRBJ2-2; TRBD2 matches at 7 bases. The CDR3 loop spans 14 amino acids. In germline, CDR1 is DFQATT, CDR2 SNEGSKA (reference sequence). Trimming removed 5 bases from V and 3 bases from J; junction bases left unmatched: 6. The CDR3, as DNA: TGCAGTGCTTACCGGGGAGGGGACACCGGGGAGCTGTTTTTT. Translating it yields CSAYRGGDTGELFF.

This clonotype is a singleton in its sample. The chain links TRBV28 to TRBJ2-3, with a weak D call TRBD1 (5 bases). V gave up 8 bases and J gave up 3 bases, with 12 bases separating them. Germline CDR1 MDHEN, CDR2 SYDVKM. The CDR3 runs to 13 residues. DNA of the CDR3: TGTGCCAGCGTTGAAGGGGTAACAGATACGCAGTATTTT. This sequence encodes CASVEGVTDTQYF. The full variable domain, rest sourced from reference TRBV28 and TRBJ2-3, is DVKVTQSSRYLVKRTGEKVFLECVQDMDHENMFWYRQDPGLGLRLIYFSYDVKMKEKGDIPEGYSVSREKKERFSLILESASTNQTSMYLCASVEGVTDTQYFGPGTRLTVL.

The chain couples TRBV7-2 to TRBJ1-1; a weak D match, TRBD1 (5 bases). Trimming left V 3 bases short and J 0 bases short, with 14 bases between. This CDR3 is 16 amino acids long. Germline CDR1 is SGHTA and CDR2 is FQGNSA. CDR3 sequence (DNA): TGTGCCAGCAGCTTTGCACGGGGCCTCATGAACACTGAAGCTTTCTTT. It encodes CASSFARGLMNTEAFF.

There are a few counts of this clonotype. The chain has TRBV5-8 and TRBJ1-4, with 9 bases identical to TRBD1. Germline CDR1 reads SGHTS; CDR2 reads YDEGEE. V was clipped by 2 bases and J by 11 bases; unmatched bases: 7. CDR3 length equals 14 residues. The CDR3, as DNA: TGTGCCAGCAGCTTAGGGACAGGGACTGGCAAACTGTTTTTT. Protein sequence: CASSLGTGTGKLFF. Combining the CDR3 with reference TRBV5-8 and TRBJ1-4 gives the whole variable domain EAGVTQSPTHLIKTRGQQATLRCSPISGHTSVYWYQQALGLGLQFLLWYDEGEERNRGNFPPRFSGRQFPNYSSELNVNALELEDSALYLCASSLGTGTGKLFFGSGTQLSVL.

This clonotype was detected many times. The chain joins TRBV20-1 to TRBJ1-4, with no clear D. V shed 1 base and J shed 4 bases, with 7 bases lying between them. The CDR3 is 13 residues long. Germline V gene lookup returns CDR1 DFQATT and CDR2 SNEGSKA (reference sequence). In nucleotides, the CDR3 is TGCAGTGCTAGAGTCGGCATTAATGAAAAACTGTTTTTT. Protein: CSARVGINEKLFF.

The CDR3 reads CASPRQGTGELFF. The CDR3, as DNA: TGTGCCAGCCCCCGACAGGGGACCGGGGAGCTGTTTTTT. The chain links TRBV27 to TRBJ2-2; 8 bases are a match to TRBD1. Trimming cost V 8 bases and J 5 bases; bases outside gene matches: 4. The CDR3 consists of 13 residues. Germline V gives CDR1 MNHEY, CDR2 SMNVEV (reference sequence).